Shown below are 3 T cell receptor beta chains from a single sample sequenced in a study of identical twins. Each CDR3 protein is one row after TCRdb ran MiXCR on the 5' RACE reads. The table records around 230,000 distinct CDR3 sequences, 5.5% to 7.5% of them present only once. These same data were also listed under a study on T cells expressing NK-cell markers.

The sample consisted of CD8+ T cells sorted from blood. These receptor sequences come from a woman under 30 in good health.

This clonotype counts as medium-sized. This sequence joins TRBV6-2 or TRBV6-3 and TRBJ2-2, with D hard to call. This CDR3 is 12 amino acids long. V gave up 9 bases and J gave up 8 bases, with 13 bases separating them. Germline V gene data show CDR1 as MNHEY and CDR2 as SVGEGT. CDR3 nucleotide sequence: TGTGCCAGTACTCCCAACCGAGGGGAGCTGTTTTTT. Encoded protein: CASTPNRGELFF.

This clonotype was recorded many times. V and J are TRBV12-5 and TRBJ1-2; 7 bases align to TRBD1. The CDR3 runs to 14 residues. Per the germline V gene, CDR1 is LGHNT and CDR2 is FRNRAP. Losses at the gene ends were 6 bases for V and 8 bases for J; bases not matched to a gene: 12. CDR3 coding DNA: TGTGCTAGTGGAGGCGCCGGGACAGCCTCCGGCTACACCTTC. Protein: CASGGAGTASGYTF.

The genes are TRBV4-2 and TRBJ2-7; D is ambiguous. Germline V CDR1 and CDR2: LGHNA, YNFKEQ. The V gene lost 0 bases and the J gene lost 2 bases, with 5 bases spanning the gap. The CDR3 extends over 13 amino acids. CDR3 sequence reads: CASSQDHTYEQYF. CDR3 sequence (DNA): TGTGCCAGCAGCCAAGATCACACCTACGAGCAGTACTTC.